This TCR beta chain appears in the sequencing data of a study of identical twins. Trimming took 5 bases from V and 9 from J, leaving 17 bases between them. Per germline, CDR1 LGHNT and CDR2 FRNRAP. CDR3 length: 14 amino acids. A universal primer site was added by template switching, and unique molecular identifiers were carried by the cDNA. Each CDR3 protein is one row after TCRdb ran MiXCR on the 5' RACE reads. The sample records about 490,000 distinct CDR3 sequences, approximately 16% being singletons. This same sample was also taken into another study, of yellow fever vaccine responses in identical twins.

Sequencing was done on a sample of CD4+ T cells sorted from blood. The rearrangement links TRBV12-5 to TRBJ2-1; D possibly matches TRBD1 or TRBD2 (7 bases each). The TCR was taken from a woman aged 18-30 years in good health. The CDR3 here is CASGPRGGQGEQFF. Written as DNA, the CDR3 is TGTGCTAGTGGTCCCAGGGGGGGGCAGGGTGAGCAGTTCTTC. Supplemented by reference TRBV12-5 and TRBJ2-1, the full variable domain reads DARVTQTPRHKVTEMGQEVTMRCQPILGHNTVFWYRQTMMQGLELLAYFRNRAPLDDSGMPKDRFSAEMPDATLATLKIQPSEPRDSAVYFCASGPRGGQGEQFFGPGTRLTVL.